This T cell receptor beta chain was identified during a study of cytomegalovirus exposure and HLA in healthy donors. Study results and caveats: In an earlier analysis, about 87% or about 30%: the productive usage of most TCR beta V segments.

Germline lookup yields CDR1 LGHNA and CDR2 YSLEER. The CDR3 spans 15 residues. Trimming removed 0 bases at V and 1 base at J, with 9 bases between. PCR primers comprised 60 Vbeta and 13 Jbeta primers. Method: immunoSEQ multiplex PCR; TCRdb's copy keeps in-frame clones and lacks some. The sample holds 100,000 to 150,000 clones. As regards this clone: Its target is unknown.

The J gene is TRBJ1-1, the V gene TRBV4-3; TRBD1 is a possible D gene (5 bases). The clonotype originates from a man between 18 and 35 years old in good health and CMV-seronegative. The source material was PBMCs. Here the CDR3 reads CASSQDSGGNTEAFF. CDR3 DNA: TGCGCCAGCAGCCAAGATTCCGGGGGGAACACTGAAGCTTTCTTT.